A selection of T cell receptor beta chains follows, all from one sample in a study of T-cell memory formation after mild COVID-19. TCRdb reprocessed the 5' RACE reads with MiXCR, giving one entry per CDR3 protein. The sample lists hundreds of thousands of distinct CDR3 sequences, about 20% occurring once. The sequenced sample consisted of PBMCs or a T cell subset sorted from them (not recorded which). All receptors come from an adult woman who had mild COVID-19 (a few samples of this study predate the infection). Cell type and time point are not known. The CDR3 runs from the conserved cysteine through the conserved F or W. The D gene is left open where the match is weak.

j_call v_call d_call cdr3_aa
TRBJ2-3 TRBV12-3/TRBV12-4 - CASRLERTDTQYF
TRBJ2-7 TRBV4-2 TRBD1 CASSLQTGGTYEQYF
TRBJ2-7 TRBV3-1 TRBD2 CASSHTGTSGRAAYEQYF
TRBJ2-7 TRBV5-4 - CASSLGGTSSYEQYF
TRBJ2-4 TRBV5-1 TRBD2 CASSTSGGAYIQYF
TRBJ2-1 TRBV5-1 TRBD2 CASSLVAGSYNEQFF
TRBJ2-5 TRBV6-6 TRBD2 CASSTRLAGPQETQYF
TRBJ2-2 TRBV24-1 TRBD2 CATSDPSGGFGPTGELFF
TRBJ2-1 TRBV9 - CASSPGDWGPYNEQFF
TRBJ2-3 TRBV20-1 - CSARDRVGGTDTQYF
TRBJ1-1 TRBV19 - CASSSPGHPNTEAFF
TRBJ2-7 TRBV3-1 - CASSQVPGSNYEQYF
TRBJ2-1 TRBV5-1 - CASSTDINEQFF
TRBJ1-5 TRBV30 TRBD1 CAWTHTGTGSQPQHF
TRBJ2-7 TRBV27 TRBD2 CASRFLYRGGESYEQYF
TRBJ1-4 TRBV7-2 TRBD1 CASSSTGAAEKLFF
TRBJ2-5 TRBV7-6 - CASSLTAQKTQYF
TRBJ2-7 TRBV20-1 - CSARGLDNSYEQYF
TRBJ2-2 TRBV9 TRBD2 CASSVGGASPGELFF
TRBJ2-4 TRBV27 TRBD1 CASRATGGVGNIQYF
TRBJ2-3 TRBV5-1 TRBD1 CASSSFTGGRTDTQYF
TRBJ2-1 TRBV10-3 - CAISASSYNEQFF
TRBJ1-6 TRBV6-1 - CASSEPLTGRSTPLHF
TRBJ2-7 TRBV6-2/TRBV6-3 - CASSYGYSYEQYF
TRBJ2-7 TRBV10-3 TRBD2 CAISESIAGKYEQYF
TRBJ2-1 TRBV5-5 - CASSLAAGSPEQFF
TRBJ1-6 TRBV3-1 TRBD1 CASSPVGTGNSPLHF
TRBJ2-7 TRBV3-1 TRBD2 CASSQDGTSLDEQYF
TRBJ1-2 TRBV27 - CASSSGQSSVYGYTF
TRBJ1-2 TRBV7-2 - CASSLLQGGLIGYGYTF
TRBJ2-3 TRBV7-3 TRBD1 CASSLLPSEGQGRGDTQYF
TRBJ2-3 TRBV20-1 - CSARETGSDTQYF
TRBJ1-5 TRBV6-5 TRBD1 CASSLSLMDREHF
TRBJ1-1 TRBV4-2 - CASSQDLLGTEAFF
TRBJ2-7 TRBV20-1 TRBD2 CSAISSSGREDEQYF
TRBJ1-4 TRBV4-1 TRBD1 CASSQENTDRVGFF
TRBJ2-7 TRBV6-6 TRBD2 CASSSGTSGSGTYEQYF
TRBJ1-1 TRBV6-6 - CASTDVGTEAFF
TRBJ1-2 TRBV5-1 TRBD1 CASSVGQGAQAYGYTF
TRBJ2-7 TRBV7-2 TRBD2 CASSSGRLPSGTYEQYF
TRBJ2-7 TRBV12-3/TRBV12-4 TRBD2 CASSLYGGTGGEQYF
TRBJ1-6 TRBV15 TRBD1 CATSRGDRARMNSPLHF
TRBJ2-1 TRBV12-3/TRBV12-4 TRBD2 CASSMILAGGNEQFF